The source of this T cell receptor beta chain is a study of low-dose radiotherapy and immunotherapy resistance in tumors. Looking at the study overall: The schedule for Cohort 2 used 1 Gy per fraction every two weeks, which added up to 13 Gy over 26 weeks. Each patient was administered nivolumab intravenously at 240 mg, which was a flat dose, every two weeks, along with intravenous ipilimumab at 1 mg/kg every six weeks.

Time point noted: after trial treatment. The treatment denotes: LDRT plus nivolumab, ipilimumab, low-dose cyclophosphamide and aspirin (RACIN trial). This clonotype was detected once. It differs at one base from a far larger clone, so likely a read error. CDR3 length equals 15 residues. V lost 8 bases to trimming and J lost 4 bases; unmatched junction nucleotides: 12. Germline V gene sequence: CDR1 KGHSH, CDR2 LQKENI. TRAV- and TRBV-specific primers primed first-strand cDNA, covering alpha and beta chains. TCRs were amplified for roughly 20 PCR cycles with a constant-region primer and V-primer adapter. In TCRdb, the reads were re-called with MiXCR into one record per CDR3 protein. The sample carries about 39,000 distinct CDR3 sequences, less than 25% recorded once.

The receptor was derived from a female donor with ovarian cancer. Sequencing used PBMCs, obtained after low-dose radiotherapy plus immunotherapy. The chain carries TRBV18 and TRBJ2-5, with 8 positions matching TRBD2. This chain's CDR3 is CASSRTGGGRETQYF. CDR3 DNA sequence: TGTGCCAGCAGTAGGACTGGCGGGGGGAGAGAGACCCAGTACTTC.